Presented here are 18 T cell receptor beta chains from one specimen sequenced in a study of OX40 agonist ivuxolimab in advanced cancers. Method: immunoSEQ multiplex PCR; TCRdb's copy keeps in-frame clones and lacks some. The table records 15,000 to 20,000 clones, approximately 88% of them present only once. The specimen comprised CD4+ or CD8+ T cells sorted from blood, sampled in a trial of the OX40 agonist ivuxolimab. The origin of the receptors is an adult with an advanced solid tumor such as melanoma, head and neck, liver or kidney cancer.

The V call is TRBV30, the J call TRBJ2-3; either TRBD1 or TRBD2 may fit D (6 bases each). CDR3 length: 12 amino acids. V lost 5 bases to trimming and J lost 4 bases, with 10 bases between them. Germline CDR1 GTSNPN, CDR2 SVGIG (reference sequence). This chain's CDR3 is CAWEGEADTQYF. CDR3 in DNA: TGTGCCTGGGAGGGGGAGGCAGATACGCAGTATTTT.

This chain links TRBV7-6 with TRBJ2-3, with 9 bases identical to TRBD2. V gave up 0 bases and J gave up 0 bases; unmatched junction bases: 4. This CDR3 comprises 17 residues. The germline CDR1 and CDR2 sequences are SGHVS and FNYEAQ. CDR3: CASSLASGRPSTDTQYF. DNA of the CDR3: TGTGCCAGCAGCTTAGCTAGCGGGAGACCAAGCACAGATACGCAGTATTTT.

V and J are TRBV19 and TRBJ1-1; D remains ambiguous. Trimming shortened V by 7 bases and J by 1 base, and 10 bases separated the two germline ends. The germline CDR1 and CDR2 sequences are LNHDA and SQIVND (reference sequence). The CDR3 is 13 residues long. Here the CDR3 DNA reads TGTGCCAGTAAAACGGCAGGGAACACTGAAGCTTTCTTT. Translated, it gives CASKTAGNTEAFF.

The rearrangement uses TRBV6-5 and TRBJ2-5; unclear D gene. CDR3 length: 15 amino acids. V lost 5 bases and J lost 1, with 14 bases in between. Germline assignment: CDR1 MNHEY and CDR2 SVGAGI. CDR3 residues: CASSGWVGRQETQYF. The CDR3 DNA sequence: TGTGCCAGCAGTGGCTGGGTTGGGCGCCAAGAGACCCAGTACTTC.

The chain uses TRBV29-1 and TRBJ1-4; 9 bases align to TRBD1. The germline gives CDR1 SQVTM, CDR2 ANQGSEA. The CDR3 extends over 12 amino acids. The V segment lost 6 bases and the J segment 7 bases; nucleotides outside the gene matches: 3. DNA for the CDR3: TGCAGCGTGGGGACAGGGAGTGAAAAACTGTTTTTT. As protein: CSVGTGSEKLFF.

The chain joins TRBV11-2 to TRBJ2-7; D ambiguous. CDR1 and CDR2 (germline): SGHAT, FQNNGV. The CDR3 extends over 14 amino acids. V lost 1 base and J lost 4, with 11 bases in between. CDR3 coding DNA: TGTGCCAGCAGCTTAGGCCGTACAGATTACGAGCAGTACTTC. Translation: CASSLGRTDYEQYF. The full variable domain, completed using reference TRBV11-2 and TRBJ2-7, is EAGVAQSPRYKIIEKRQSVAFWCNPISGHATLYWYQQILGQGPKLLIQFQNNGVVDDSQLPKDRFSAERLKGVDSTLKIQPAKLEDSAVYLCASSLGRTDYEQYFGPGTRLTVT.

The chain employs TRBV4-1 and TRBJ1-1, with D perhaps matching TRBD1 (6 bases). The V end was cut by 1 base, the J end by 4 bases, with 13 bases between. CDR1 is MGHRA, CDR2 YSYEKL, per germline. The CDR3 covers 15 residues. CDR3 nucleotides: TGCGCCAGCAGCCAAGTCCAAGGGGGAGTCACTGAAGCTTTCTTT. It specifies CASSQVQGGVTEAFF.

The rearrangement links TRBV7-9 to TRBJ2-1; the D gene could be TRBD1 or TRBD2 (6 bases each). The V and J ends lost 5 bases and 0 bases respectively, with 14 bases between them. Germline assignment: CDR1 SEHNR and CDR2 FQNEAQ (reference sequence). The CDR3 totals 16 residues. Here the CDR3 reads CASSPLGGPSYNEQFF. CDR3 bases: TGTGCCAGCAGCCCTCTCGGGGGCCCCTCCTACAATGAGCAGTTCTTC.

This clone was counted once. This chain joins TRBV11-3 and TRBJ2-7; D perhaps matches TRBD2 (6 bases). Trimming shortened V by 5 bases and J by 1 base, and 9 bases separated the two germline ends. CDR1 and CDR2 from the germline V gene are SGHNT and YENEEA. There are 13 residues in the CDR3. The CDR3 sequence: CASSLRGSYEQYF. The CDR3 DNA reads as TGTGCCAGCAGCCTACGGGGGTCCTACGAGCAGTACTTC.

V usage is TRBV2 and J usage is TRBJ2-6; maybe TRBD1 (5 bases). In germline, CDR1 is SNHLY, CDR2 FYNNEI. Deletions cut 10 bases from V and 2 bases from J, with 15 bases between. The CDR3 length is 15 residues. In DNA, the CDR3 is TGTGCCACCATCGGCCCCAGGGCTGGGGCCAACGTCCTGACTTTC. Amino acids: CATIGPRAGANVLTF. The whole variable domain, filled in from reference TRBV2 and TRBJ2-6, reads EPEVTQTPSHQVTQMGQEVILRCVPISNHLYFYWYRQILGQKVEFLVSFYNNEISEKSEIFDDQFSVERPDGSNFTLKIRSTKLEDSAMYFCATIGPRAGANVLTFGAGSRLTVL.

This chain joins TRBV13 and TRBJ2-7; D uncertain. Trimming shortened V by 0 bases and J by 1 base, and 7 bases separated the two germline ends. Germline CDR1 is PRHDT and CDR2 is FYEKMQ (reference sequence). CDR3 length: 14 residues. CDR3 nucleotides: TGTGCCAGCAGCTTAGGATGGGGTTCCTACGAGCAGTACTTC. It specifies CASSLGWGSYEQYF.

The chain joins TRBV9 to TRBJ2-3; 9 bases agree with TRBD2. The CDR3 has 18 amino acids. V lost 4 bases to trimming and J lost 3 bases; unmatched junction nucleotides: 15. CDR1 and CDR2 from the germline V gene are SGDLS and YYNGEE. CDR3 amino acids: CASSSWTSAGGGTDTQYF. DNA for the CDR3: TGTGCCAGCAGCTCCTGGACTAGCGCCGGCGGCGGGACAGATACGCAGTATTTT.

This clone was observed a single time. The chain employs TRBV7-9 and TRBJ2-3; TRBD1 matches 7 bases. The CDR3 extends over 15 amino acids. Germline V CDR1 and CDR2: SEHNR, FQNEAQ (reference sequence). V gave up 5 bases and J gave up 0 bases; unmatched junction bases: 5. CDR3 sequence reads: CASSPGTASTDTQYF. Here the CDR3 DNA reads TGTGCCAGCAGCCCCGGGACAGCTAGCACAGATACGCAGTATTTT.

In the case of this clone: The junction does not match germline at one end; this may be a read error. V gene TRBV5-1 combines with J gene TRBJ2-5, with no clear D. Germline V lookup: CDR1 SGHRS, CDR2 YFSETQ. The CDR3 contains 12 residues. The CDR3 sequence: CASNLGQETQYF. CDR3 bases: TGCGCCAGCAACTTGGGCCAGGAGACCCAGTACTTC.

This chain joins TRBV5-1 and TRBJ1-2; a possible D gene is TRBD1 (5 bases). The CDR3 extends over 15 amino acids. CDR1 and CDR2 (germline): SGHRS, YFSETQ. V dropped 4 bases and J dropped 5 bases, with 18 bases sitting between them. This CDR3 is CASSPQQVGAYGYTF. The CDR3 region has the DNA TGCGCCAGCAGCCCGCAACAGGTTGGAGCTTATGGCTACACCTTC.

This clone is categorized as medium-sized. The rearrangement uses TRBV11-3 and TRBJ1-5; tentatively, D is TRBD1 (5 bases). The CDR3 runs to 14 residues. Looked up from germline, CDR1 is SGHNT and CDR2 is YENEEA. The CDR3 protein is CATSKAGLGQPQHF. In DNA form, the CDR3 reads TGTGCTACTTCAAAGGCAGGGTTGGGTCAGCCCCAGCATTTT.

The CDR3 here is CASSVELAGATDTQYF. Here the CDR3 DNA reads TGTGCCAGCAGCGTAGAACTAGCGGGGGCCACAGATACGCAGTATTTT. The J gene is TRBJ2-3, the V gene TRBV9; 11 bases map to TRBD2. The trim removed 0 bases at V and 2 bases at J, leaving 2 bases unmatched. CDR3 length: 16 residues. Per germline, CDR1 SGDLS and CDR2 YYNGEE.

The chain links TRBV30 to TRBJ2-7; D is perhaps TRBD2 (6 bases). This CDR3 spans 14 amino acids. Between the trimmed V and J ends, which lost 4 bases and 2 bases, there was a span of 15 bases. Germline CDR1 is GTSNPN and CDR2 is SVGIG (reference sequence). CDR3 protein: CAWMGTGETYEQYF. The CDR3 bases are TGTGCCTGGATGGGGACTGGGGAGACCTACGAGCAGTACTTC. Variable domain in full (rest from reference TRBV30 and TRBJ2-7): SQTIHQWPATLVQPVGSPLSLECTVEGTSNPNLYWYRQAAGRGLQLLFYSVGIGQISSEVPQNLSASRPQDRQFILSSKKLLLSDSGFYLCAWMGTGETYEQYFGPGTRLTVT.